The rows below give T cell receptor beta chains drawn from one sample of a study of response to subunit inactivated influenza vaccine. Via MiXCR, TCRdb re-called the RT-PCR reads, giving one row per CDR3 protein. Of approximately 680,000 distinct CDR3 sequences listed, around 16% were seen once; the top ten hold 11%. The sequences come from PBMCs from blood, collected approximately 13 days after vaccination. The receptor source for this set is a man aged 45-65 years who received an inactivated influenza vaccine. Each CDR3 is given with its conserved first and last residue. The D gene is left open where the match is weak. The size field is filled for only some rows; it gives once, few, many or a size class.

CDR3 DNA: TGCGCCAGCAGCCAAGAGCAGGGAGATCGGGAGACCCAGTACTTC
CDR3 protein: CASSQEQGDRETQYF
clone size: .
J gene: TRBJ2-5
V gene: TRBV4-1
D gene: .

CDR3 DNA: TGCGCCAGCAGCCCTCGGACTAGCGGGAGCCACGAGCAGTACTTC
CDR3 protein: CASSPRTSGSHEQYF
clone size: many
J gene: TRBJ2-7
V gene: TRBV4-3
D gene: TRBD2

CDR3 DNA: TGTGCCAGCAGTTTAGCCTGGGACAGGCCGAACCAAGGGCAGTACTTC
CDR3 protein: CASSLAWDRPNQGQYF
clone size: .
J gene: TRBJ2-7
V gene: TRBV27
D gene: TRBD1

CDR3 DNA: TGTGCCAGCAGCCCCCATCGCCCGAACACCGGGGAGCTGTTTTTT
CDR3 protein: CASSPHRPNTGELFF
clone size: few
J gene: TRBJ2-2
V gene: TRBV7-2
D gene: .

CDR3 DNA: TGTGCCAGCAGTCTCCGGGGGGGCACGAGACCCACCCAGTACTTC
CDR3 protein: CASSLRGGTRPTQYF
clone size: .
J gene: TRBJ2-5
V gene: TRBV6-1
D gene: TRBD2

CDR3 DNA: TGCGCCAGCAGCCCCGGGCGGATATCGAACACCGGGGAGCTGTTTTTT
CDR3 protein: CASSPGRISNTGELFF
clone size: .
J gene: TRBJ2-2
V gene: TRBV5-1
D gene: .

CDR3 DNA: TGTGCCAGCACTCTCGTGGGGACAGGGCACACTGAAGCTTTCTTT
CDR3 protein: CASTLVGTGHTEAFF
clone size: many
J gene: TRBJ1-1
V gene: TRBV28
D gene: TRBD1

CDR3 DNA: TGCGCCAGCACCGGACAGGGGACCTACGAGCAGTACTTC
CDR3 protein: CASTGQGTYEQYF
clone size: few
J gene: TRBJ2-7
V gene: TRBV5-1
D gene: TRBD1

CDR3 DNA: TGTGCCAGCAGCGACACTAGATGGGTAGAGACCCAGTACTTC
CDR3 protein: CASSDTRWVETQYF
clone size: .
J gene: TRBJ2-5
V gene: TRBV6-1
D gene: .

CDR3 DNA: TGCGCCAGCAGCCTACAGAGGACGACTGAAGCGTTCTTT
CDR3 protein: CASSLQRTTEAFF
clone size: .
J gene: TRBJ1-1
V gene: TRBV5-1
D gene: .

CDR3 DNA: TGTGCCAGCAGCTTAGCGTGGGACAGGGACCACAATGAGCAGTTCTTC
CDR3 protein: CASSLAWDRDHNEQFF
clone size: few
J gene: TRBJ2-1
V gene: TRBV7-9
D gene: TRBD1

CDR3 DNA: TGTGCCAGCAGCTTAGAACTAGCGGAATACAATGAGCAGTTCTTC
CDR3 protein: CASSLELAEYNEQFF
clone size: .
J gene: TRBJ2-1
V gene: TRBV11-2
D gene: TRBD2

CDR3 DNA: TGTGCCATCAGTGACCCGGGACTAGCGCCGTCCTACAATGAGCAGTTCTTC
CDR3 protein: CAISDPGLAPSYNEQFF
clone size: once
J gene: TRBJ2-1
V gene: TRBV10-3
D gene: TRBD2

CDR3 DNA: TGTGCCAGCAGCTTAGTGGTTAGAGGGACTAGCGGTTTTAATGAGCAGTTCTTC
CDR3 protein: CASSLVVRGTSGFNEQFF
clone size: .
J gene: TRBJ2-1
V gene: TRBV11-2
D gene: TRBD2

CDR3 DNA: TGTGCCAGCAGTACTACCGGGACGGCTAACTATGGCTACACCTTC
CDR3 protein: CASSTTGTANYGYTF
clone size: .
J gene: TRBJ1-2
V gene: TRBV6-2/TRBV6-3
D gene: .

CDR3 DNA: TGTGCCAGCAGTTTATTCTATAGCGGGAGGTCGGGCGATGAGCAGTTCTTC
CDR3 protein: CASSLFYSGRSGDEQFF
clone size: few
J gene: TRBJ2-1
V gene: TRBV28
D gene: TRBD2

CDR3 DNA: TGTGCCACCAGGGCACGGCAGGGTGGTATGGATGAGCAGTTCTTC
CDR3 protein: CATRARQGGMDEQFF
clone size: few
J gene: TRBJ2-1
V gene: TRBV24-1
D gene: .

CDR3 DNA: TGCGCCAGCAGCCACCCGGACACGGTCTACGAGCAGTACTTC
CDR3 protein: CASSHPDTVYEQYF
clone size: few
J gene: TRBJ2-7
V gene: TRBV5-1
D gene: .

CDR3 DNA: TGTGCCAGGACTAGCGGGAGCACAGATACGCAGTATTTT
CDR3 protein: CARTSGSTDTQYF
clone size: few
J gene: TRBJ2-3
V gene: TRBV2
D gene: TRBD2

CDR3 DNA: TGTGCCAGCAGTTACTTTGGTAGAAACACTGAAGCTTTCTTT
CDR3 protein: CASSYFGRNTEAFF
clone size: many
J gene: TRBJ1-1
V gene: TRBV6-2/TRBV6-3
D gene: .

CDR3 DNA: TGTGCCAGCAGCTTGACCGGGACTACCTCTTACGAGCAGTACTTC
CDR3 protein: CASSLTGTTSYEQYF
clone size: .
J gene: TRBJ2-7
V gene: TRBV7-2
D gene: TRBD2

CDR3 DNA: TGTGCCAGCAGTTCCTCAGAGGGCACTGAAGCTTTCTTT
CDR3 protein: CASSSSEGTEAFF
clone size: few
J gene: TRBJ1-1
V gene: TRBV12-3/TRBV12-4
D gene: .

CDR3 DNA: TGTGCCAGCAGTACTAGCGGAGAAAACATTCAGTACTTC
CDR3 protein: CASSTSGENIQYF
clone size: .
J gene: TRBJ2-4
V gene: TRBV12-3/TRBV12-4
D gene: TRBD2

CDR3 DNA: TGTGCCAGCGCCATCGGACAGGGTAACAACGAGCAGTACTTC
CDR3 protein: CASAIGQGNNEQYF
clone size: .
J gene: TRBJ2-7
V gene: TRBV14
D gene: TRBD1

CDR3 DNA: TGTGCCAGCAGCTCTAGCGGGAGGGCCTACGAGCAGTACTTC
CDR3 protein: CASSSSGRAYEQYF
clone size: .
J gene: TRBJ2-7
V gene: TRBV12-3/TRBV12-4
D gene: TRBD2

CDR3 DNA: TGTGCCAGCAGCCAAGGTACTAGCGGGGTTAATGAGCAGTTCTTC
CDR3 protein: CASSQGTSGVNEQFF
clone size: .
J gene: TRBJ2-1
V gene: TRBV3-1
D gene: TRBD2

CDR3 DNA: TGTGCCAGCAGCGTAGAGGGACAACCTCAGGGAGAGCAGTACTTC
CDR3 protein: CASSVEGQPQGEQYF
clone size: .
J gene: TRBJ2-7
V gene: TRBV9
D gene: .

CDR3 DNA: TGTGCCAGCAGTGATTTGCCGGGCGACTACGAGCAGTACTTC
CDR3 protein: CASSDLPGDYEQYF
clone size: .
J gene: TRBJ2-7
V gene: TRBV2
D gene: .

CDR3 DNA: TGCGCCAGCAGCCTAACTTCGCATGGGGGATCTAACTATGGCTACACCTTC
CDR3 protein: CASSLTSHGGSNYGYTF
clone size: few
J gene: TRBJ1-2
V gene: TRBV4-3
D gene: .

CDR3 DNA: TGTGCCAGCATCATGCCGGGACTTGCCACCGGGGAGCTGTTTTTT
CDR3 protein: CASIMPGLATGELFF
clone size: .
J gene: TRBJ2-2
V gene: TRBV6-1
D gene: .

CDR3 DNA: TGCAGCGTTGAATTCACAGGTCCTACCTACGAGCAGTACTTC
CDR3 protein: CSVEFTGPTYEQYF
clone size: many
J gene: TRBJ2-7
V gene: TRBV29-1
D gene: .

CDR3 DNA: TGTGCCAGCAGCCAATATTACGGGGGTGATTACAATGAGCAGTTCTTC
CDR3 protein: CASSQYYGGDYNEQFF
clone size: .
J gene: TRBJ2-1
V gene: TRBV3-1
D gene: .